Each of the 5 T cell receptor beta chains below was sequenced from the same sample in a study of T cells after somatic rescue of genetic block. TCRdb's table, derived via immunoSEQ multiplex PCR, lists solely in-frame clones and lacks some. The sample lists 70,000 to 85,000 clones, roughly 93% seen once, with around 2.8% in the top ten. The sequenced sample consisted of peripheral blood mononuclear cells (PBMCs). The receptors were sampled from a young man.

CDR3 region: CASSVVAGDEQYF. The CDR3 region has the DNA TGTGCCAGCAGCGTAGTTGCCGGTGATGAGCAGTACTTC. The chain recombines TRBV9 with TRBJ2-7; D is ambiguous. The CDR3 has 13 amino acids. Per germline, CDR1 SGDLS and CDR2 YYNGEE. V lost 0 bases, J lost 7 bases, and 11 bases lay in between.

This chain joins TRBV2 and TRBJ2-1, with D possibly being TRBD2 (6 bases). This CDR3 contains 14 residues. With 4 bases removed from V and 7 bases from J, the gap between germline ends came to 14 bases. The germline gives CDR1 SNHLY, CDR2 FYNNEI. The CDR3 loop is CASSVGHAGNEQFF. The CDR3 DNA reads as TGTGCCAGCAGTGTTGGTCATGCGGGGAATGAGCAGTTCTTC.

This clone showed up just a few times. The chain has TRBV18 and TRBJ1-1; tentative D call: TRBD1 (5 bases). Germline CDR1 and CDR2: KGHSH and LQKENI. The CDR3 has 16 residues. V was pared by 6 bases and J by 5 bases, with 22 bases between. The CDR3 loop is CASSPRSGGGWTEAFF. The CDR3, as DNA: TGTGCCAGCTCTCCCCGTAGTGGCGGGGGGTGGACTGAAGCTTTCTTT.

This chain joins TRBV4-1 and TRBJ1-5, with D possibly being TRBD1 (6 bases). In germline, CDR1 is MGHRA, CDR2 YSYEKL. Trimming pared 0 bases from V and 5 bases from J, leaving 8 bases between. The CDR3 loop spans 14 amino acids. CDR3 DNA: TGCGCCAGCAGCCAAGACGGGGGCCATCAGCCCCAGCATTTT. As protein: CASSQDGGHQPQHF.

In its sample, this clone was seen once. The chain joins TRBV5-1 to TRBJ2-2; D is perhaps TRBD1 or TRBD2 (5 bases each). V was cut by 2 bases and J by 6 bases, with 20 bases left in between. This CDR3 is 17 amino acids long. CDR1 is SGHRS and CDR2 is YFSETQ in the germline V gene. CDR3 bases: TGCGCCAGCAGCTTCGGGGACGAAATTAGGAAGGCCGGGGAGCTGTTTTTT. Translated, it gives CASSFGDEIRKAGELFF.